This TCR beta chain was recovered during a study of CD8 T cells in ankylosing spondylitis. TCRdb reprocessed the 5' RACE reads via MiXCR and lists one record per CDR3 protein. The sample comprises 36,000 or so distinct CDR3 sequences, 6% of which are singletons, and approximately 12% rests with the top ten. The V gene end was trimmed by 4 bases and the J gene end by 5 bases; junction bases not matched to a gene: 10. The CDR3 has 17 amino acids. CDR1 is SGHRS, CDR2 YFSETQ, per germline. By sample share, this clonotype is medium-sized. The sample was blood, either unsorted or a sorted T cell fraction (not recorded which). This clonotype was sampled from a male donor with ankylosing spondylitis or in good health (not recorded which). V is TRBV5-1 and J is TRBJ2-2, with 11 positions matching TRBD2. CDR3 loop: CASSAVTGLAATGELFF. The CDR3 DNA reads TGCGCCAGCAGCGCCGTAACGGGACTAGCGGCAACCGGGGAGCTGTTTTTT. Full variable domain (remainder filled in from reference TRBV5-1 and TRBJ2-2): KAGVTQTPRYLIKTRGQQVTLSCSPISGHRSVSWYQQTPGQGLQFLFEYFSETQRNKGNFPGRFSGRQFSNSRSEMNVSTLELGDSALYLCASSAVTGLAATGELFFGEGSRLTVL.